A single sample is the source of the 5 T cell receptor beta chains below, sequenced in a study of control samples from healthy donors and cancer patients. The protocol was immunoSEQ multiplex PCR, while the TCRdb copy is restricted to in-frame clones and leaves out a portion. Among several thousand clones listed, approximately 85% were seen once. Sequenced material: formalin-fixed, paraffin-embedded tissue. The receptor set was obtained from a female donor with lung cancer.

This chain connects TRBV10-1 to TRBJ2-3; the D call may be TRBD1 or TRBD2 (5 bases each). The CDR3 runs to 13 residues. Looked up from germline, CDR1 is WNHNN and CDR2 is SYGVQD (reference sequence). Trimming cost V 10 bases and J 1 base, with 12 bases left between them. The CDR3 nucleotides are TGCGCCACGAGGGACCCACGCACAGATACGCAGTATTTT. Protein sequence: CATRDPRTDTQYF.

The chain carries TRBV2 and TRBJ2-1; D gene ambiguous. The CDR3 is 15 residues long. V lost 3 bases to trimming and J lost 8 bases, with 17 bases between them. Germline values: CDR1 SNHLY, CDR2 FYNNEI. In nucleotides, the CDR3 is TGTGCCAGCAGTGAGAGGTGGGATCTCTCCCATGAGCAGTTCTTC. The encoded protein is CASSERWDLSHEQFF.

V gene TRBV28 combines with J gene TRBJ2-1; possibly TRBD1 or TRBD2 for D (5 bases each). Germline loops: CDR1 MDHEN, CDR2 SYDVKM. Trimming left V 5 bases short and J 8 bases short, with 22 bases between. CDR3 length equals 16 residues. This CDR3 is CASSLPPGTPPHEQFF. The CDR3 nucleotides are TGTGCCAGCAGTCTCCCCCCCGGGACCCCTCCTCATGAGCAGTTCTTC.

The V and J genes are TRBV5-5 and TRBJ2-3; unclear D gene. The length of the CDR3 is 15 residues. CDR1 SGHKS and CDR2 YYEKEE come from the germline V gene (reference sequence). V was cut by 0 bases and J by 1 base, with 9 bases left in between. CDR3 residues: CASSLGPTGTDTQYF. The CDR3 DNA follows: TGTGCCAGCAGCTTGGGTCCGACGGGCACAGATACGCAGTATTTT.

The CDR3 nucleotides are TGTGCCAGCAGTTACAGCGGGAGGACAGATACGCAGTATTTT. Translated: CASSYSGRTDTQYF. The genes are TRBV6-5 and TRBJ2-3; 9 positions match TRBD2. Germline values: CDR1 MNHEY, CDR2 SVGAGI. V gave up 2 bases and J gave up 3 bases; unmatched junction bases: 0. The CDR3 totals 14 residues.